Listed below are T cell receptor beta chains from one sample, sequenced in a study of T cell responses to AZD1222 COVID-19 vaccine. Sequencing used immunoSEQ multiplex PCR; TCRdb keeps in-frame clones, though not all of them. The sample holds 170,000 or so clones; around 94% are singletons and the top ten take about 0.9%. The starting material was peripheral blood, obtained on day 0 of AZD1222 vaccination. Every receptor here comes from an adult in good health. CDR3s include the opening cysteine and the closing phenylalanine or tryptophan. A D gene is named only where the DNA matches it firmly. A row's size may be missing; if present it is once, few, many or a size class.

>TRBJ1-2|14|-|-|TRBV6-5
TGTGCCAGCAGTTACTCGGCAGGAGGATATGGCTACACCTTC
CASSYSAGGYGYTF
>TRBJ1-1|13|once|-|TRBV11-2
TGTGCCAGCAGCTTAGCAGGGAACACTGAAGCTTTCTTT
CASSLAGNTEAFF
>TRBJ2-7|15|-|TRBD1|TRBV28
TGTGCCAGCAGTTTATCCGGTGGGACAGGCTACGAGCAGTACTTC
CASSLSGGTGYEQYF
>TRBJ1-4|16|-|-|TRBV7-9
TGTGCCAGCAGCTTAGTCGCGGTCCGGGGACAAGAAAAACTGTTTTTT
CASSLVAVRGQEKLFF
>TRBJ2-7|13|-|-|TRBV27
TGTGCCAGCAGTTCCCAGGCTGCCTACGAGCAGTACTTC
CASSSQAAYEQYF
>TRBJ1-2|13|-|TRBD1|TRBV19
TGTGCCAGTAGTCCCGGGACAGCCTATGGCTACACCTTC
CASSPGTAYGYTF
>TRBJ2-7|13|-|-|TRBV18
TGTGCCAGCTCACCCCCGGACCGCTACGAGCAGTACTTC
CASSPPDRYEQYF
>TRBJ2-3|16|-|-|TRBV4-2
TGTGCCAGCAGCCCCACCCGATCGGGGGGCACAGATACGCAGTATTTT
CASSPTRSGGTDTQYF
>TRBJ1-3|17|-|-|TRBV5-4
TGTGCCAGCAGCTTGGGCGGAGTCGGGACGTCTGGAAACACCATATATTTT
CASSLGGVGTSGNTIYF
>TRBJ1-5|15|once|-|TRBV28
TGTGCCAGCAGTTTGTCTGCCTCCAGCAATCAGCCCCAGCATTTT
CASSLSASSNQPQHF
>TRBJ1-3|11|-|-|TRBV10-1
TGCGCCAGCAGCGCGGGAAACACCATATATTTT
CASSAGNTIYF
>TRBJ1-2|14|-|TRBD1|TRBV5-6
TGTGCCAGCAGAACAGGGGGCGGAGGCTATGGCTACACCTTC
CASRTGGGGYGYTF
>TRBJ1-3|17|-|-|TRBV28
TGTGCCAGCAGTCTAGTCTCGAAGGGGCTGTCTGGAAACACCATATATTTT
CASSLVSKGLSGNTIYF
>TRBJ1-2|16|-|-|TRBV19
TGTGCCAGTAGTATGGGGGCCTCTGACTCTGGGAATGGCTACACCTTC
CASSMGASDSGNGYTF
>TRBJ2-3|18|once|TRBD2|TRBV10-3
TGTGCCATCAGGGTGACCGGGACTAGCGGGGGGCCCGCAGATACGCAGTATTTT
CAIRVTGTSGGPADTQYF
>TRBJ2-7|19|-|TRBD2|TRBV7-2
TGTGCCAGCAGCTTGCAATCCGGGACTAGCGGGGGGCAAGCCTACGAGCAGTACTTC
CASSLQSGTSGGQAYEQYF
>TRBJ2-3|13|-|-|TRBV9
TGTGCCAGCAGCGTGAGGCGAACAGATACGCAGTATTTT
CASSVRRTDTQYF
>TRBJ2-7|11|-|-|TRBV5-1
TGCGCCAGCAGCATAACGACAGTGCAGTACTTC
CASSITTVQYF
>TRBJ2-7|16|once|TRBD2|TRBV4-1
TGCGCCAGCAGCCAAGAAAAGCGGGGGGGCCGTGTAGAGCAGTACTTC
CASSQEKRGGRVEQYF
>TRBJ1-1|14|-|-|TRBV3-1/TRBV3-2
TGTGCCAGCAGCCATGCCTTTTTGATCACTGAAGCTTTCTTT
CASSHAFLITEAFF
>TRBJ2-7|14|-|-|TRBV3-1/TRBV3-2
TGTGCCAGCAGCCAAGATCGGGGTTCCTACGAGCAGTACTTC
CASSQDRGSYEQYF
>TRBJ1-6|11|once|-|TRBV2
TGTGCCAGCAGCCTAGGTTCCCCCCTCCACTTT
CASSLGSPLHF